A selection of T cell receptor beta chains follows, all from one sample in a study of CD8 T cells in ankylosing spondylitis. MiXCR was run by TCRdb on the 5' RACE reads, yielding one entry per CDR3 protein. Altogether just over 300,000 distinct CDR3 sequences are present, 20% being singletons, with the ten largest covering 3% to 4%. The source material was blood, either unsorted or a sorted T cell fraction (not recorded which). The receptors come from a female donor with ankylosing spondylitis or in good health (not recorded which). Each CDR3 is given with its conserved first and last residue. D genes are given only for firm matches. The size field is filled for only some rows; it gives once, few, many or a size class.

TRBD2,15,-,TRBV10-3,TRBJ2-1,CAISGGGSSYNEQFF,TGTGCCATCAGTGGGGGGGGGAGCTCCTACAATGAGCAGTTCTTC
-,16,-,TRBV7-3,TRBJ1-5,CASSYTDPGGVGAQHF,TGTGCCAGTAGCTATACCGACCCAGGTGGAGTCGGGGCCCAGCATTTT
-,13,-,TRBV20-1,TRBJ1-2,CSAPKGSNYGYTF,TGCAGTGCTCCTAAGGGTTCGAACTATGGCTACACCTTC
TRBD2,15,-,TRBV4-3,TRBJ2-5,CASSQDGTSWETQYF,TGCGCCAGCAGCCAAGATGGGACTAGCTGGGAGACCCAGTACTTC
-,14,few,TRBV12-3/TRBV12-4,TRBJ1-5,CASSLGGLGQPQHF,TGTGCCAGCAGTCTAGGGGGTCTGGGTCAGCCCCAGCATTTT
-,13,many,TRBV7-2,TRBJ2-1,CASSLASYNEQFF,TGTGCCAGCAGCTTAGCGAGCTACAATGAGCAGTTCTTC
-,14,-,TRBV20-1,TRBJ1-5,CSASGASSLQPQHF,TGCAGTGCTAGCGGTGCCAGCTCGCTGCAGCCCCAGCATTTT
-,15,-,TRBV6-5,TRBJ1-1,CASSLLPFGKAEAFF,TGTGCCAGCAGTTTACTCCCTTTTGGGAAGGCTGAAGCTTTCTTT
-,15,-,TRBV28,TRBJ1-4,CASSTRPALREKLFF,TGTGCCAGCAGTACCCGCCCGGCGCTCCGGGAAAAACTGTTTTTT
-,16,once,TRBV21-1,TRBJ2-1,CASTPRRDYSYNEQFF,TGTGCCAGCACTCCACGCCGGGACTACTCCTACAATGAGCAGTTCTTC
TRBD2,18,few,TRBV11-2,TRBJ2-7,CASSWTWTSGRARGEQYF,TGTGCCAGCAGCTGGACCTGGACTAGCGGGAGGGCTCGTGGCGAGCAGTACTTC
TRBD2,15,-,TRBV11-2,TRBJ2-2,CASRRLAGNTGELFF,TGTGCCAGCAGGCGACTAGCGGGAAACACCGGGGAGCTGTTTTTT
-,13,-,TRBV7-2,TRBJ2-2,CASSTVPTGELFF,TGTGCCAGCAGCACTGTGCCCACCGGGGAGCTGTTTTTT
TRBD1,18,once,TRBV28,TRBJ1-5,CASSFWTGGPYSNQPQHF,TGTGCCAGCAGTTTTTGGACAGGGGGGCCTTATAGCAATCAGCCCCAGCATTTT
-,14,few,TRBV12-3/TRBV12-4,TRBJ2-5,CASSLFPAEETQYF,TGTGCCAGCAGTTTATTTCCAGCGGAGGAGACCCAGTACTTC
TRBD2,14,few,TRBV5-1,TRBJ2-7,CASSSGLVTYEQYF,TGCGCCAGCAGCAGCGGACTAGTCACCTACGAGCAGTACTTC
-,14,few,TRBV7-2,TRBJ2-7,CASSLGIPAYEQYF,TGTGCCAGCAGCTTAGGCATCCCAGCCTACGAGCAGTACTTC
-,14,few,TRBV7-2,TRBJ2-5,CASSLVSREETQYF,TGTGCCAGCAGCTTAGTTTCCAGGGAAGAGACCCAGTACTTC
TRBD2,15,-,TRBV7-2,TRBJ2-1,CASSLLREGLGEQFF,TGTGCCAGCAGCTTATTGCGGGAGGGCCTTGGTGAGCAGTTCTTC
-,11,few,TRBV24-1,TRBJ2-7,CATSDLGRQYF,TGTGCCACCAGTGATTTGGGAAGGCAGTACTTC
TRBD1,13,few,TRBV3-1,TRBJ2-7,CASSQGRTGEQYF,TGTGCCAGCAGCCAAGGAAGGACAGGCGAGCAGTACTTC
-,14,few,TRBV6-1,TRBJ1-3,CASSESGSGNTIYF,TGTGCCAGCAGTGAATCGGGGTCTGGAAACACCATATATTTT
-,15,-,TRBV3-1,TRBJ2-5,CASSQGINSGETQYF,TGTGCCAGCAGCCAAGGGATCAACTCGGGGGAGACCCAGTACTTC
-,15,-,TRBV5-1,TRBJ2-5,CASSPPETTEETQYF,TGCGCCAGCAGCCCTCCGGAGACTACCGAAGAGACCCAGTACTTC
-,15,few,TRBV12-3/TRBV12-4,TRBJ1-1,CASTRRGGKNTEAFF,TGTGCCAGCACCCGTCGGGGCGGGAAGAACACTGAAGCTTTCTTT
TRBD1,14,-,TRBV6-1,TRBJ1-1,CASTRDRLNTEAFF,TGTGCCAGCACCCGGGACAGGCTGAACACTGAAGCTTTCTTT
-,14,many,TRBV10-3,TRBJ1-2,CAISDGDISYGYTF,TGTGCCATCAGTGATGGGGACATCAGCTATGGCTACACCTTC
-,16,few,TRBV9,TRBJ2-1,CASSVGDSQFYNEQFF,TGTGCCAGCAGCGTCGGGGACTCCCAATTTTACAATGAGCAGTTCTTC
-,13,-,TRBV6-2/TRBV6-3,TRBJ1-2,CASSYGETVGYTF,TGTGCCAGCAGTTACGGAGAGACGGTTGGCTACACCTTC
TRBD2,14,few,TRBV10-3,TRBJ2-7,CATSSGRAKYEQYF,TGTGCCACTAGTAGCGGGAGGGCCAAGTACGAGCAGTACTTC
TRBD1,16,medium-sized,TRBV7-2,TRBJ2-1,CASSSRTGGIYNEQFF,TGTGCCAGCAGCTCCCGGACAGGGGGAATCTACAATGAGCAGTTCTTC
-,15,few,TRBV5-6,TRBJ1-1,CASSVTRTAYTEAFF,TGTGCCAGCAGCGTAACCAGGACAGCCTACACTGAAGCTTTCTTT
-,14,-,TRBV7-2,TRBJ1-1,CASSLYSRGTEAFF,TGTGCCAGCAGCTTATACAGCAGGGGCACTGAAGCTTTCTTT
TRBD2,17,-,TRBV7-3,TRBJ2-2,CASSSTTSGANTGELFF,TGTGCCAGCAGCTCGACCACTAGCGGAGCTAACACCGGGGAGCTGTTTTTT
-,14,few,TRBV24-1,TRBJ2-1,CATSQGHSYNEQFF,TGTGCCACCTCCCAAGGGCACTCCTACAATGAGCAGTTCTTC
TRBD2,11,many,TRBV29-1,TRBJ2-1,CSVGAGEEQFF,TGCAGCGTTGGTGCGGGAGAGGAGCAGTTCTTC
TRBD1,16,-,TRBV7-6,TRBJ2-1,CASSLVDRVLYNEQFF,TGTGCCAGCAGCTTAGTAGACAGGGTCTTATACAATGAGCAGTTCTTC
TRBD1,17,few,TRBV5-5,TRBJ2-2,CASSPGSRGQLGGELFF,TGTGCCAGCAGCCCTGGAAGCAGGGGGCAATTGGGCGGGGAGCTGTTTTTT
TRBD2,18,few,TRBV11-1,TRBJ2-7,CASRLGTSGRAYSYEQYF,TGTGCCAGCAGGCTGGGGACTAGCGGGAGGGCCTATTCCTACGAGCAGTACTTC
-,13,few,TRBV14,TRBJ2-2,CASSSRGAGELFF,TGTGCCAGCAGCTCGCGGGGAGCCGGGGAGCTGTTTTTT
-,16,-,TRBV7-8,TRBJ1-5,CASSLASTLVNQPQHF,TGTGCCAGCAGCTTAGCCTCTACTTTAGTCAATCAGCCCCAGCATTTT
-,16,-,TRBV5-1,TRBJ2-5,CASSPQAGLGGETQYF,TGCGCCAGCAGCCCCCAGGCAGGCCTCGGCGGAGAGACCCAGTACTTC
-,13,few,TRBV19,TRBJ1-5,CASSTSRDQPQHF,TGTGCCAGTAGTACCTCCCGGGACCAGCCCCAGCATTTT
TRBD1,13,few,TRBV12-3/TRBV12-4,TRBJ2-7,CASGDRLPYEQYF,TGTGCCAGCGGGGACAGGCTCCCCTACGAGCAGTACTTC
TRBD2,14,few,TRBV6-4,TRBJ2-1,CATAFTSGSNEQFF,TGTGCCACCGCCTTTACTAGCGGGAGTAATGAGCAGTTCTTC
TRBD2,18,-,TRBV7-3,TRBJ2-3,CASSLTKGLAGSTDTQYF,TGTGCCAGCAGCTTAACGAAAGGACTAGCGGGTAGCACAGATACGCAGTATTTT
TRBD2,17,-,TRBV20-1,TRBJ2-1,CSARGWNSGMGYNEQFF,TGCAGTGCTAGAGGATGGAATAGCGGGATGGGTTACAATGAGCAGTTCTTC
-,13,-,TRBV6-1,TRBJ1-5,CASNRKEGQPQHF,TGTGCCAGCAACCGGAAAGAAGGTCAGCCCCAGCATTTT
-,16,few,TRBV9,TRBJ2-2,CASSVYRNTNTGELFF,TGTGCCAGCAGCGTGTACAGAAACACGAACACCGGGGAGCTGTTTTTT
-,13,few,TRBV18,TRBJ1-1,CASSPPSYTEAFF,TGTGCCAGCTCACCACCGTCCTATACTGAAGCTTTCTTT
-,14,few,TRBV9,TRBJ2-3,CASSVVGFTDTQYF,TGTGCCAGCAGCGTAGTAGGATTCACAGATACGCAGTATTTT
TRBD1,15,few,TRBV12-3/TRBV12-4,TRBJ1-2,CASREPLDRGYGYTF,TGTGCCAGCAGGGAACCACTCGACAGGGGCTATGGCTACACCTTC
TRBD2,14,-,TRBV7-3,TRBJ2-1,CASSTSGRHNEQFF,TGTGCCAGTAGTACTAGCGGGAGGCACAATGAGCAGTTCTTC
-,14,few,TRBV6-1,TRBJ2-1,CASSPSRFMNEQFF,TGTGCCAGCAGTCCGTCCCGCTTTATGAATGAGCAGTTCTTC
TRBD1,15,few,TRBV29-1,TRBJ2-2,CSVRERGQFAGELFF,TGCAGCGTTCGTGAGAGGGGGCAGTTCGCCGGGGAGCTGTTTTTT
-,14,many,TRBV20-1,TRBJ1-4,CSAPDPGAGEKLFF,TGCAGTGCGCCCGACCCGGGAGCGGGGGAAAAACTGTTTTTT
TRBD1,13,-,TRBV4-1,TRBJ1-2,CASSLGQSNGYTF,TGCGCCAGCAGCCTGGGACAGTCAAATGGCTACACCTTC
-,10,many,TRBV29-1,TRBJ2-5,CSSGGETQYF,TGCAGTTCCGGGGGTGAGACCCAGTACTTC
TRBD1,13,-,TRBV29-1,TRBJ1-1,CSAEGQPNTEAFF,TGCAGCGCCGAGGGACAGCCGAACACTGAAGCTTTCTTT
TRBD1,15,few,TRBV4-1,TRBJ1-1,CASSPQGQAYTEAFF,TGCGCCAGCAGTCCACAGGGACAGGCATACACTGAAGCTTTCTTT